These 5 T cell receptor beta chains originate from one sample sequenced in a study of cytomegalovirus exposure and HLA in healthy donors. The PCR used 60 Vbeta and 13 Jbeta primers. The data were produced by immunoSEQ multiplex PCR, yet TCRdb's version contains in-frame clones alone and is incomplete. The sample table includes around 140,000 clones. The sample was PBMCs. All receptors come from a middle-aged woman in good health and CMV-seropositive.

V and J are TRBV15 and TRBJ2-3, with 9 bases matching TRBD1. The CDR3 covers 16 residues. Losses at the gene ends were 4 bases for V and 3 bases for J; bases not matched to a gene: 8. CDR1 and CDR2 (germline): LNHNV, YYDKDF (reference sequence). For the CDR3, the DNA is TGTGCCACCAGCAACAACCGAGGACAGGGGACAGATACGCAGTATTTT. Protein: CATSNNRGQGTDTQYF.

This chain joins TRBV19 and TRBJ2-2; D gene unclear. CDR3 size: 14 residues. V was pared by 5 bases and J by 2 bases, with 9 bases between. The germline V gene has CDR1 LNHDA and CDR2 SQIVND (reference sequence). CDR3 DNA sequence: TGTGCCAGTAGTCCAGGTCGCAACACCGGGGAGCTGTTTTTT. It is translated as CASSPGRNTGELFF.

The chain carries TRBV5-6 and TRBJ1-2; 8 positions match TRBD1. From germline, CDR1 is SGHDT and CDR2 YYEEEE. J was trimmed by 4 bases and V by 4 bases; bases with no gene match: 3. The CDR3 sequence is 13 residues long. The CDR3 region has the DNA TGTGCCAGCAGCCAGACAGGGGTCTATGGCTACACCTTC. Translating it yields CASSQTGVYGYTF.

The rearrangement joins TRBV5-1 to TRBJ1-1; 7 positions agree with TRBD1. The junction had 12 bases not matched to a gene; V was cut back by 7 bases and J by 6 bases. In germline, CDR1 is SGHRS, CDR2 YFSETQ. The CDR3 loop spans 14 amino acids. CDR3 nucleotides: TGCGCCAGCGCCGACAGGGCTTCGATGGCTGAAGCTTTCTTT. This gives the protein CASADRASMAEAFF.

The V call is TRBV7-3, the J call TRBJ1-2; a weak D match, TRBD1 (6 bases). The germline V gene encodes CDR1 SGHTA and CDR2 FQGTGA. Trimming left V 5 bases short and J 6 bases short, with 13 bases between. The CDR3 consists of 13 residues. The chain's CDR3 is CASSRDRSDGYTF. The CDR3 nucleotides are TGTGCCAGCAGCCGAGACAGGTCCGATGGCTACACCTTC.